A selection of T cell receptor beta chains follows, all from one sample in a study of T cells in Graves' hyperthyroidism and ophthalmopathy. TCRdb reprocessed the multiplex PCR reads via MiXCR and lists one record per CDR3 protein. This sample has hundreds of thousands of distinct CDR3 sequences, with less than 15% found just once. The sequencing input was blood. The source is a woman between 18 and 29 years old with Graves' hyperthyroidism. The CDR3 runs from the conserved cysteine through the conserved F or W. The D gene is left open where the match is weak. Size values are once, few and many counts, or a class for expanded clones, and some rows have none.

>TRBV19|NA|TRBJ2-7|few
CASSIISARFGEQYF
TGTGCCAGTAGTATCATTTCGGCCCGATTCGGAGAGCAGTACTTC
>TRBV30|NA|TRBJ1-2|many
CAWGGMNYGYTF
TGTGCCTGGGGGGGGATGAACTATGGCTACACCTTC
>TRBV5-1|NA|TRBJ1-4|many
CASSLMGTAGEKLFF
TGCGCCAGCAGCTTGATGGGGACGGCGGGAGAAAAACTGTTTTTT
>TRBV28|NA|TRBJ1-2|NA
CASSAPGAGYTF
TGTGCCAGCAGCGCTCCAGGGGCCGGCTACACCTTC
>TRBV5-1|NA|TRBJ1-4|once
CASSLPNEKLFF
TGCGCCAGCAGCTTACCTAATGAAAAACTGTTTTTT
>TRBV7-9|NA|TRBJ2-3|many
CASSFYWGQGPSVSKDTQYF
TGTGCCAGCAGCTTTTATTGGGGGCAGGGGCCTTCTGTTTCAAAAGATACGCAGTATTTT
>TRBV28|TRBD1|TRBJ2-7|many
CASSSRTGNYEQYF
TGTGCCAGCAGTTCGAGGACAGGGAACTACGAGCAGTACTTC
>TRBV4-3|NA|TRBJ1-2|NA
CASSLGPINYGYTF
TGCGCCAGCAGCCTGGGCCCGATAAACTATGGCTACACCTTC
>TRBV5-1|NA|TRBJ2-7|few
CASSPSGSVVYEQYF
TGCGCCAGCAGTCCCTCCGGGAGCGTGGTTTACGAGCAGTACTTC
>TRBV7-9|NA|TRBJ2-2|many
CASSLDSGSGELFF
TGTGCCAGCAGCTTAGATTCGGGATCCGGGGAGCTGTTTTTT
>TRBV18|NA|TRBJ2-1|many
CASSPPPLRDEQFF
TGTGCCAGCTCACCACCACCCCTTCGGGATGAGCAGTTCTTC
>TRBV5-1|NA|TRBJ1-1|few
CARTGWGTEAFF
TGCGCCAGAACAGGTTGGGGCACTGAAGCTTTCTTT
>TRBV7-2|NA|TRBJ2-3|NA
CASGAGPPRTDTQYF
TGTGCCAGCGGTGCAGGGCCCCCTCGCACAGATACGCAGTATTTT
>TRBV9|TRBD2|TRBJ2-2|NA
CASSAPQGLDTGELFF
TGTGCCAGCAGCGCACCCCAAGGACTAGACACCGGGGAGCTGTTTTTT
>TRBV24-1|NA|TRBJ2-2|many
CATRGQGSNTGELFF
TGTGCCACGAGAGGGCAGGGGTCGAACACCGGGGAGCTGTTTTTT
>TRBV7-9|NA|TRBJ2-7|many
CASSSGTARTYEQYF
TGTGCCAGCAGCTCAGGGACGGCGCGGACGTACGAGCAGTACTTC
>TRBV20-1|NA|TRBJ2-3|many
CSASGRTDTQYF
TGCAGTGCTAGCGGGCGCACAGATACGCAGTATTTT
>TRBV4-1|NA|TRBJ1-1|few
CASSQERGVWYTEAFF
TGCGCCAGCAGCCAAGAGCGGGGTGTTTGGTACACTGAAGCTTTCTTT
>TRBV5-6|NA|TRBJ2-3|NA
CASSSRKQVRDTQYF
TGTGCCAGCAGCTCTCGGAAGCAGGTTCGAGATACGCAGTATTTT
>TRBV28|NA|TRBJ1-6|many
CASSATGKNSPLHF
TGTGCCAGCAGCGCGACCGGAAAGAATTCACCCCTCCACTTT
>TRBV27|NA|TRBJ2-3|many
CASSFVADLTDTQYF
TGTGCCAGCAGTTTCGTGGCAGATCTCACAGATACGCAGTATTTT
>TRBV19|NA|TRBJ1-2|NA
CASSSRLNYGYTF
TGTGCCAGTAGTAGTCGGCTTAACTATGGCTACACCTTC
>TRBV10-3|NA|TRBJ2-2|few
CAVFRRESDTGELFF
TGTGCCGTCTTCAGGAGGGAGTCGGACACCGGGGAGCTGTTTTTT
>TRBV7-3|TRBD1|TRBJ2-3|many
CASSFVGTGTDTQYF
TGTGCCAGCAGCTTCGTCGGGACAGGCACAGATACGCAGTATTTT
>TRBV20-1|NA|TRBJ2-1|many
CSARARSDEQFF
TGCAGTGCTAGAGCACGTAGCGATGAGCAGTTCTTC
>TRBV3-1|NA|TRBJ1-1|many
CASSQDGVTEAFF
TGTGCCAGCAGCCAAGATGGGGTTACTGAAGCTTTCTTT
>TRBV6-2/TRBV6-3|NA|TRBJ1-5|NA
CASSLRRGDNQPQHF
TGTGCCAGCAGCCTCCGCAGGGGTGACAATCAGCCCCAGCATTTT
>TRBV5-1|NA|TRBJ1-5|NA
CASSLEVGQPQHF
TGCGCCAGCAGCTTGGAGGTGGGACAGCCCCAGCATTTT
>TRBV6-1|NA|TRBJ2-1|few
CASSHGTISNEQFF
TGTGCCAGCAGCCACGGGACCATTTCAAATGAGCAGTTCTTC
>TRBV27|NA|TRBJ1-5|many
CASSYQPHQPQHF
TGTGCCAGCAGTTATCAGCCTCATCAGCCCCAGCATTTT